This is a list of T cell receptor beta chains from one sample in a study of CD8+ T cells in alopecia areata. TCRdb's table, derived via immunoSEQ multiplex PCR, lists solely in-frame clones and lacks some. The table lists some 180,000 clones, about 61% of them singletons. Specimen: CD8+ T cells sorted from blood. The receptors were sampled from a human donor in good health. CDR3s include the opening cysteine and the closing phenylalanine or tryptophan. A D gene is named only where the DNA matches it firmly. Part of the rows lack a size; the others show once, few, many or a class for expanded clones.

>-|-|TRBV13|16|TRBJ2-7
CASSSLYLTGLDEQYF
TGTGCCAGCAGCTCATTGTACCTTACAGGGTTGGACGAGCAGTACTTC
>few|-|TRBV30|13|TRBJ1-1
CAWTLGARTEAFF
TGTGCCTGGACCCTGGGGGCGCGCACTGAAGCTTTCTTT
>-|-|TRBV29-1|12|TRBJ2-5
CSGGRGWETQYF
TGCAGCGGAGGAAGAGGGTGGGAGACCCAGTACTTC
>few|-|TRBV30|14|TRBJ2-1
CAWDKGGGYNEQFF
TGTGCCTGGGACAAGGGAGGGGGTTACAATGAGCAGTTCTTC
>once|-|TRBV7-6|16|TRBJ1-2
CASSRKGSQDGDGYTF
TGTGCCAGCAGCCGAAAGGGCTCACAGGACGGTGATGGCTACACCTTC
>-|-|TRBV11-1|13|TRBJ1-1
CASSSDVNTEAFF
TGTGCCAGCAGCTCGGACGTGAACACTGAAGCTTTCTTT
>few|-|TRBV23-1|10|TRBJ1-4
CASTPEKLFF
TGCGCCAGCACCCCAGAAAAACTGTTTTTT
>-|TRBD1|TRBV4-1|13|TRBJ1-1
CASSQTGTGEAFF
TGCGCCAGCAGCCAAACCGGGACAGGCGAAGCTTTCTTT
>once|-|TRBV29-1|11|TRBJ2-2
CSVGGTGELFF
TGCAGCGTTGGTGGCACCGGGGAGCTGTTTTTT
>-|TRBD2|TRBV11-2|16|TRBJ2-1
CASSPRRERGGNEQFF
TGTGCCAGCAGCCCACGGCGGGAGCGGGGGGGGAATGAGCAGTTCTTC
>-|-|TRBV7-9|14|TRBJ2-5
CASSCYSFAETQYF
TGTGCCAGCAGCTGCTACAGCTTCGCCGAGACCCAGTACTTC
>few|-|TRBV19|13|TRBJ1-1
CASSLGRSTEAFF
TGTGCCAGTAGTCTGGGCCGATCCACTGAAGCTTTCTTT
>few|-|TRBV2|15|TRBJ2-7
CASSPRQDGNYEQYF
TGTGCCAGCAGCCCGAGACAGGATGGAAATTACGAGCAGTACTTC